The 31 T cell receptor beta chains given below trace back to one sample, sequenced in a study of blood T cell repertoires in COVID-19. Method: immunoSEQ multiplex PCR; TCRdb's copy keeps in-frame clones and lacks some. The top ten clones hold approximately 5.3% of a sample with 250,000 to 300,000 clones, 85% to 90% of them seen once. The sequencing sample was made of peripheral blood. The receptors come from a woman in her sixties or seventies with COVID-19, enrolled during active disease.

The V gene is TRBV19, the J gene TRBJ2-5, with unresolved D. Germline values: CDR1 LNHDA, CDR2 SQIVND (reference sequence). There are 11 residues in the CDR3. The V gene lost 4 bases and the J gene lost 5 bases, with 5 bases spanning the gap. CDR3 region: CASSKRETQYF. Written as DNA, the CDR3 is TGTGCCAGTAGTAAGAGGGAGACCCAGTACTTC.

The V and J genes are TRBV9 and TRBJ1-4; no definite D call. The CDR3 totals 16 residues. V was shortened by 4 bases and J by 5 bases, with 18 bases between the two germline ends. Germline loops: CDR1 SGDLS, CDR2 YYNGEE. In DNA form, the CDR3 reads TGTGCCAGCAGCTTAAACCCACTGGGGAGGAATGAAAAACTGTTTTTT. Encoded protein: CASSLNPLGRNEKLFF. Supplemented by reference TRBV9 and TRBJ1-4, the full variable domain reads DSGVTQTPKHLITATGQRVTLRCSPRSGDLSVYWYQQSLDQGLQFLIQYYNGEERAKGNILERFSAQQFPDLHSELNLSSLELGDSALYFCASSLNPLGRNEKLFFGSGTQLSVL.

This chain uses TRBV15 with TRBJ2-7, with 8 positions matching TRBD2. With 9 bases clipped from V and 0 bases from J, the junction kept 7 bases outside the gene matches. Germline-derived CDR1 and CDR2 are LNHNV and YYDKDF (reference sequence). The CDR3 runs to 14 residues. The chain's CDR3 is CATAGGGDSYEQYF. CDR3 bases: TGTGCCACGGCCGGGGGGGGCGACTCCTACGAGCAGTACTTC.

This sequence joins TRBV13 and TRBJ1-1; D not certain. In germline, CDR1 is PRHDT, CDR2 FYEKMQ (reference sequence). V was trimmed by 5 bases and J by 1 base, leaving 8 bases between them. The CDR3 is made up of 13 amino acids. The CDR3 DNA reads as TGTGCCAGCAGCCGCAACTGGAACACTGAAGCTTTCTTT. Its protein is CASSRNWNTEAFF. The variable domain in full, completed from reference TRBV13 and TRBJ1-1, reads AAGVIQSPRHLIKEKRETATLKCYPIPRHDTVYWYQQGPGQDPQFLISFYEKMQSDKGSIPDRFSAQQFSDYHSELNMSSLELGDSALYFCASSRNWNTEAFFGQGTRLTVV.

CDR3 amino acids: CASSYSTGNFYNEQFF. The CDR3 nucleotides read TGTGCCAGCAGTTACTCTACAGGGAACTTCTACAATGAGCAGTTCTTC. V usage is TRBV6-5 and J usage is TRBJ2-1; perhaps TRBD1 as D (6 bases). CDR1 and CDR2 from the germline V gene are MNHEY and SVGAGI. The length of the CDR3 is 16 residues. Trimming removed 0 bases from V and 3 bases from J, with 12 bases in between.

The V call is TRBV30, the J call TRBJ1-5; D perhaps matches TRBD1 (5 bases). The CDR3 is 13 residues long. CDR1 GTSNPN and CDR2 SVGIG come from the germline V gene (reference sequence). Trimming took 3 bases from V and 3 from J, leaving 9 bases between them. The CDR3 DNA reads as TGTGCCTGGAGGGGGCCGTACAATCAGCCCCAGCATTTT. Its translation: CAWRGPYNQPQHF.

The V gene is TRBV28, the J gene TRBJ2-1; 14 bases agree with TRBD2. There are 15 residues in the CDR3. The V gene's germline CDR1 is MDHEN and CDR2 SYDVKM. V dropped 7 bases and J dropped 12; count of bases not matched to a gene: 11. CDR3 bases: TGTGCCAGCACTCCTGACACGACTAGCGGGAGGGGGCAGTTCTTC. This translates into CASTPDTTSGRGQFF.

The chain uses TRBV19 and TRBJ1-5; 11 bases line up with TRBD1. Germline V gene sequence: CDR1 LNHDA, CDR2 SQIVND (reference sequence). V shed 8 bases and J 6 bases; nucleotides not matched to a gene: 12. The CDR3 extends over 16 amino acids. The CDR3 is CASGRTGGEFAQPQHF. The CDR3 bases are TGTGCCAGTGGAAGGACAGGGGGCGAGTTCGCTCAGCCCCAGCATTTT.

This chain links TRBV19 with TRBJ2-5; TRBD1 agrees at 7 bases. Trimming cost V 4 bases and J 14 bases; bases outside gene matches: 7. This CDR3 is 11 amino acids long. From germline, CDR1 is LNHDA and CDR2 SQIVND (reference sequence). The DNA of the CDR3 is TGTGCCAGTAGTAAACAGGGGACACACTACTTC. It yields the protein CASSKQGTHYF.

The J gene is TRBJ1-1, the V gene TRBV6-5, with D unclear. V gave up 2 bases and J gave up 5 bases, with 12 bases separating them. From germline, CDR1 is MNHEY and CDR2 SVGAGI. This CDR3 spans 14 amino acids. As DNA, the CDR3 is TGTGCCAGCAGTTACACTGGTGCGGGTACTGAAGCTTTCTTT. Its protein is CASSYTGAGTEAFF.

The table lists this clone with a few counts. V usage is TRBV30 and J usage is TRBJ2-7; TRBD2 aligns across 10 bases. There are 15 residues in the CDR3. J was trimmed by 5 bases and V by 7 bases; bases with no gene match: 14. CDR1 is GTSNPN, CDR2 SVGIG, per germline (reference sequence). CDR3 sequence (DNA): TGTGCCTCCCGGACTAGCGGTACCCCTAGAAACGAGCAGTACTTC. The encoded protein is CASRTSGTPRNEQYF.

This chain joins TRBV6-5 and TRBJ1-2; no definite D call. This CDR3 is built from 15 residues. V was shortened by 2 bases and J by 5 bases, with 15 bases between the two germline ends. Per the germline V gene, CDR1 is MNHEY and CDR2 is SVGAGI. The CDR3 nucleotides are TGTGCCAGCAGTTACGCCGGCACAGCCTCGTATGGCTACACCTTC. Translating it yields CASSYAGTASYGYTF.

This chain joins TRBV24-1 and TRBJ2-1; no definite D call. The length of the CDR3 is 15 residues. The ends were cut back, 3 bases at V and 11 bases at J, with 19 bases in the middle. The V gene's germline CDR1 is KGHDR and CDR2 SFDVKD. CDR3 residues: CATSDPHRTPPKQFF. CDR3 sequence (DNA): TGTGCCACCAGTGATCCACACCGCACCCCGCCCAAGCAGTTCTTC.

This clone has at least ten counts. The CDR3, as DNA: TGTGCCAGCAGCCTAATAACTAGCGGGAGCGGCGAGCAGTACTTC. It yields the protein CASSLITSGSGEQYF. This chain connects TRBV2 to TRBJ2-7, with 11 bases aligning to TRBD2. Germline lookup yields CDR1 SNHLY and CDR2 FYNNEI. The length of the CDR3 is 15 residues. V was pared by 6 bases and J by 6 bases, with 10 bases of the junction left unmatched.

This clone was detected once. The chain combines TRBV7-8 with TRBJ2-7; no definite D call. The CDR3 has 15 residues. The ends were cut back, 4 bases at V and 0 bases at J, with 13 bases in the middle. Germline CDR1 and CDR2: SGHVS and FQNEAQ. CDR3 sequence: CASSSSELSSYEQYF. In DNA form, the CDR3 reads TGTGCCAGCAGCTCAAGCGAGCTTAGCTCCTACGAGCAGTACTTC. The variable domain in full, completed from reference TRBV7-8 and TRBJ2-7, reads GAGVSQSPRYKVAKRGQDVALRCDPISGHVSLFWYQQALGQGPEFLTYFQNEAQLDKSGLPSDRFFAERPEGSVSTLKIQRTQQEDSAVYLCASSSSELSSYEQYFGPGTRLTVT.

The gene calls are TRBV5-1 and TRBJ2-2; 7 positions agree with TRBD2. The CDR3 is 16 residues long. The ends lost 5 bases at V and 6 bases at J; junction bases unmatched: 13. The germline V gene encodes CDR1 SGHRS and CDR2 YFSETQ. The CDR3 reads CASRLTSASSSGELFF. In nucleotides, the CDR3 is TGCGCCAGCAGACTTACTAGCGCCTCGAGTTCCGGGGAGCTGTTTTTT.

In its sample, this clone was seen once. The chain uses TRBV6-2 or TRBV6-3 and TRBJ2-1; D uncertain. Trimming took 4 bases from V and 6 from J, leaving 4 bases between them. The CDR3 consists of 11 residues. The germline V gene encodes CDR1 MNHEY and CDR2 SVGEGT. CDR3 coding DNA: TGTGCCAGCAGTTTTATCAATGAGCAGTTCTTC. This gives the protein CASSFINEQFF.

V is TRBV7-8 and J is TRBJ1-2, with 8 bases identical to TRBD1. Losses at the gene ends were 6 bases for V and 3 bases for J; bases not matched to a gene: 9. Germline assignment: CDR1 SGHVS and CDR2 FQNEAQ. CDR3 length: 15 residues. Here the CDR3 reads CASSQSQGADYGYTF. Here the CDR3 DNA reads TGTGCCAGCAGTCAATCCCAGGGGGCTGACTATGGCTACACCTTC.

This chain joins TRBV13 and TRBJ2-6; no clear D gene. CDR3 length: 19 residues. V lost 5 bases, J lost 0 bases, and 20 bases lay in between. Per the germline V gene, CDR1 is PRHDT and CDR2 is FYEKMQ (reference sequence). For the CDR3, the DNA is TGTGCCAGCAGCACCCTAATCCTGAACCCATACTCTGGGGCCAACGTCCTGACTTTC. It translates to CASSTLILNPYSGANVLTF.

The chain links TRBV3-1 (or the pseudogene TRBV3-2) to TRBJ2-1; D possibly corresponds to TRBD1 (6 bases). The CDR3 is 13 residues long. Germline loops: CDR1 LGHDT, CDR2 YNNKEL (reference sequence). V lost 6 bases, J lost 8 bases, and 14 bases lay in between. The CDR3 DNA follows: TGTGCCAGCAGTCGTAGACAGGTGGATGAGCAGTTCTTC. This encodes CASSRRQVDEQFF.

V and J are TRBV5-4 and TRBJ2-5; 7 bases line up with TRBD1. The CDR3 spans 14 residues. Trimming took 4 bases from V and 1 from J; bases not matched to a gene: 4. The germline gives CDR1 SGHNT, CDR2 YYREEE (reference sequence). CDR3 DNA: TGTGCCAGCAGCCCGGGACAGCGCCAAGAGACCCAGTACTTC. Its protein is CASSPGQRQETQYF.

The V gene is TRBV30, the J gene TRBJ1-6, with 7 bases that match TRBD1. V was pared by 3 bases and J by 4 bases, with 6 bases of the junction left unmatched. Germline-derived CDR1 and CDR2 are GTSNPN and SVGIG (reference sequence). This CDR3 contains 15 residues. The CDR3 loop is CAWRGRQGYNSPLHF. Here the CDR3 DNA reads TGTGCCTGGAGGGGAAGACAGGGATATAATTCACCCCTCCACTTT.

The chain carries TRBV6-2 or TRBV6-3 and TRBJ1-5, with TRBD1 matching over 9 bases. Per the germline V gene, CDR1 is MNHEY and CDR2 is SVGEGT. The trim removed 5 bases at V and 3 bases at J, leaving 5 bases unmatched. The CDR3 extends over 15 amino acids. CDR3 bases: TGTGCCAGCAGTGGGGACAGGGCCCTCAATCAGCCCCAGCATTTT. This sequence encodes CASSGDRALNQPQHF.

The chain carries TRBV19 and TRBJ1-2; tentatively, D is TRBD1 (6 bases). This CDR3 is built from 12 residues. Germline V gene lookup returns CDR1 LNHDA and CDR2 SQIVND (reference sequence). V was clipped by 8 bases and J by 3 bases, with 10 bases between them. The CDR3 is CASRGQYYGYTF. The DNA for the CDR3 is TGTGCCAGTCGCGGACAGTACTATGGCTACACCTTC.

V and J are TRBV11-2 and TRBJ2-7; tentatively, D is TRBD2 (6 bases). The CDR3 sequence is 16 residues long. Germline-derived CDR1 and CDR2 are SGHAT and FQNNGV. V was clipped by 2 bases and J by 2 bases, with 16 bases between them. The CDR3 region has the DNA TGTGCCAGCAGCTTAATTGCGGGACCCCTAACCTACGAGCAGTACTTC. This translates into CASSLIAGPLTYEQYF.

The gene calls are TRBV10-2 and TRBJ2-7; 8 nucleotides line up with TRBD2. CDR1 WSHSY and CDR2 SAAADI come from the germline V gene. The CDR3 consists of 14 residues. V lost 6 bases, J lost 2 bases, and 6 bases stayed unmatched. This CDR3 reads CASSGGGPPYEQYF. The CDR3 DNA follows: TGCGCCAGCAGCGGGGGGGGACCTCCCTACGAGCAGTACTTC.

The chain combines TRBV30 with TRBJ2-7; 10 bases are a match to TRBD1. In germline, CDR1 is GTSNPN, CDR2 SVGIG (reference sequence). Trimming cost V 5 bases and J 1 base; bases outside gene matches: 5. The CDR3 has 14 residues. CDR3 DNA: TGTGCCTGGGGGACAGGGGTCCCATCCTACGAGCAGTACTTC. As protein: CAWGTGVPSYEQYF. Filled out from reference TRBV30 and TRBJ2-7, the complete variable domain reads SQTIHQWPATLVQPVGSPLSLECTVEGTSNPNLYWYRQAAGRGLQLLFYSVGIGQISSEVPQNLSASRPQDRQFILSSKKLLLSDSGFYLCAWGTGVPSYEQYFGPGTRLTVT.

The chain combines TRBV10-1 with TRBJ2-1; 9 bases are shared with TRBD2. This CDR3 region has 15 residues. CDR1 is WNHNN and CDR2 is SYGVQD in the germline V gene (reference sequence). V shed 2 bases, J shed 9 bases, and the junction held 8 bases outside the gene matches. The CDR3 reads CASSEMGSGSLEQFF. For the CDR3, the DNA is TGCGCCAGCAGTGAGATGGGTAGCGGGAGCCTTGAGCAGTTCTTC.

The chain recombines TRBV10-1 with TRBJ2-1; TRBD2 matches 15 bases. This CDR3 comprises 14 residues. Trimming cost V 2 bases and J 12 bases; bases outside gene matches: 2. Germline values: CDR1 WNHNN, CDR2 SYGVQD (reference sequence). The DNA of the CDR3 is TGCGCCAGCAGTGAGGGACTAGCGGGAGGGACGCAGTTCTTC. Its translation: CASSEGLAGGTQFF.

The V gene is TRBV7-6, the J gene TRBJ2-3; TRBD2 matches at 7 bases. The J segment lost 0 bases and the V segment lost 5 bases, leaving 5 bases of the junction unmatched. The germline V gene has CDR1 SGHVS and CDR2 FNYEAQ. CDR3 length equals 15 residues. The CDR3, as DNA: TGTGCCAGCAGCGATAGGACTAGTAGCACAGATACGCAGTATTTT. It encodes CASSDRTSSTDTQYF.

The chain recombines TRBV9 with TRBJ1-4; 7 bases map to TRBD1. Germline lookup yields CDR1 SGDLS and CDR2 YYNGEE. CDR3 length equals 14 residues. J lost 8 bases, V lost 3 bases, and 7 bases had no gene match. Here the CDR3 DNA reads TGTGCCAGCAGCGGACAGGGAAGTGGGGAAAAACTGTTTTTT. This gives the protein CASSGQGSGEKLFF. Drawing the rest from reference TRBV9 and TRBJ1-4, the complete variable domain is DSGVTQTPKHLITATGQRVTLRCSPRSGDLSVYWYQQSLDQGLQFLIQYYNGEERAKGNILERFSAQQFPDLHSELNLSSLELGDSALYFCASSGQGSGEKLFFGSGTQLSVL.